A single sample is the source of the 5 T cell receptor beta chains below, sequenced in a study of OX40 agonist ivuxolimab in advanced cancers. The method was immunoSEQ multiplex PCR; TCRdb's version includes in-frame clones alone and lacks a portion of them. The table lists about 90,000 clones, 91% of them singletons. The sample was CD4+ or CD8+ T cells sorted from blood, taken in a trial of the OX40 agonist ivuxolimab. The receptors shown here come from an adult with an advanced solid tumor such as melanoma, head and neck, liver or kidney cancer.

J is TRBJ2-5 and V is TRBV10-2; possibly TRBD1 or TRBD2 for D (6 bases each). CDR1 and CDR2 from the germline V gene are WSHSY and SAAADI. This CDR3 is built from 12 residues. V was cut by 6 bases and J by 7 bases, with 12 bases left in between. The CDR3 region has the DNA TGCGCCAGCAGAGGGGGGCCGGGGACCCAGTACTTC. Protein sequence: CASRGGPGTQYF.

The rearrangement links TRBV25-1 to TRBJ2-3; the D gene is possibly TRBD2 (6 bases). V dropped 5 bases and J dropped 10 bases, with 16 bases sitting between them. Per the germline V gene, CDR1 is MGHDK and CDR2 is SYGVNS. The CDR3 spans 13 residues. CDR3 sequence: CASSIADLLPQYF. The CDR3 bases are TGTGCCAGCAGTATAGCGGATCTATTACCGCAGTATTTT.

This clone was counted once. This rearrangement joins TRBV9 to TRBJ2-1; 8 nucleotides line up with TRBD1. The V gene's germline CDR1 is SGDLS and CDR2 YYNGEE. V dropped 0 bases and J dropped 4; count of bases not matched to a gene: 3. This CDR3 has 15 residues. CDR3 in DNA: TGTGCCAGCAGCGTAGCAGGGGGCATGTACAATGAGCAGTTCTTC. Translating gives CASSVAGGMYNEQFF. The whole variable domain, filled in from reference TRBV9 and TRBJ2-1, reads DSGVTQTPKHLITATGQRVTLRCSPRSGDLSVYWYQQSLDQGLQFLIQYYNGEERAKGNILERFSAQQFPDLHSELNLSSLELGDSALYFCASSVAGGMYNEQFFGPGTRLTVL.

CDR3 bases: TGCGCCAGCAGTGAGTCACAGGGCATGCCTGAAGCTTTCTTT. Its protein is CASSESQGMPEAFF. The chain combines TRBV10-2 with TRBJ1-1, with D possibly matching TRBD1 (6 bases). The CDR3 runs 14 residues. V was clipped by 0 bases and J by 6 bases, with 11 bases between them. CDR1 is WSHSY and CDR2 is SAAADI in the germline V gene.

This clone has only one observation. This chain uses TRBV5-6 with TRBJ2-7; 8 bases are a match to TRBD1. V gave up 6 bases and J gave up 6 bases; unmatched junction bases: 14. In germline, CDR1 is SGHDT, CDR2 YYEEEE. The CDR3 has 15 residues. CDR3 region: CASIPSGQGVGEQYF. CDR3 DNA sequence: TGTGCCAGCATTCCCTCCGGACAGGGAGTAGGCGAGCAGTACTTC.